This T cell receptor beta chain originates from a study of OX40 agonist ivuxolimab in advanced cancers. About the study: Aged roughly 23 to 90 with a mean of approximately 57 years, they were 82.7% male. About 40% of patients had received prior checkpoint inhibitor therapy.

Excluded were patients having autoimmune disease history or systemic immunosuppression. There are 12 residues in the CDR3. In germline, CDR1 is LNHDA, CDR2 SQIVND (reference sequence). V was trimmed by 7 bases and J by 7 bases, leaving 10 bases between them. TCRdb's copy holds only in-frame clones and misses some; the assay was immunoSEQ multiplex PCR. The sample yields about 60,000 clones, roughly 86% seen once. The source is an adult with an advanced solid tumor such as melanoma, head and neck, liver or kidney cancer. The chain is built from TRBV19 and TRBJ1-4; no reliable D call. The sequences come from CD4+ or CD8+ T cells sorted from blood, collected in a trial of the OX40 agonist ivuxolimab. In DNA, the CDR3 is TGTGCCAGTATGGGGTTTGGTGAAAAACTGTTTTTT. Translation: CASMGFGEKLFF.